The 18 T cell receptor beta chains given below trace back to one sample, sequenced in a study of multiple sclerosis patients with progressive multifocal leukoencephalopathy. TCRdb's copy holds only in-frame clones and misses some; the assay was immunoSEQ multiplex PCR. The sample lists about 30,000 clones; around nine tenths were seen once. Described time point: more than five months of natalizumab therapy. The input for sequencing was PBMCs, taken from a patient treated with natalizumab. The origin of the receptors is a human donor with multiple sclerosis.

This chain joins TRBV2 and TRBJ1-5; no clear D. Trimming took 6 bases from V and 3 from J, leaving 9 bases between them. This CDR3 contains 13 residues. Germline V CDR1 and CDR2: SNHLY, FYNNEI. The CDR3 DNA follows: TGTGCCAGCAGCGGTGCGAACAATCAGCCCCAGCATTTT. Encoded protein: CASSGANNQPQHF. Filled out from reference TRBV2 and TRBJ1-5, the complete variable domain reads EPEVTQTPSHQVTQMGQEVILRCVPISNHLYFYWYRQILGQKVEFLVSFYNNEISEKSEIFDDQFSVERPDGSNFTLKIRSTKLEDSAMYFCASSGANNQPQHFGDGTRLSIL.

The V call is TRBV4-1, the J call TRBJ2-1; D ambiguous. V was pared by 5 bases and J by 4 bases, with 9 bases between. CDR1 is MGHRA, CDR2 YSYEKL, per germline. The CDR3 length is 13 residues. The CDR3 sequence is CASSYDAYNEQFF. DNA for the CDR3: TGCGCCAGCAGCTATGACGCGTACAATGAGCAGTTCTTC.

V gene TRBV27 combines with J gene TRBJ2-2; D not resolved. Germline CDR1 MNHEY, CDR2 SMNVEV (reference sequence). V lost 5 bases to trimming and J lost 5 bases, with 6 bases between them. The CDR3 runs to 12 residues. The CDR3 is CASSLPTGELFF. CDR3 in DNA: TGTGCCAGCAGTCTCCCAACCGGGGAGCTGTTTTTT.

The genes are TRBV19 and TRBJ2-1, with 8 bases matching TRBD2. Trimming removed 1 base from V and 1 base from J; junction bases left unmatched: 9. The CDR3 covers 18 residues. Germline V gene sequence: CDR1 LNHDA, CDR2 SQIVND (reference sequence). The CDR3 nucleotides read TGTGCCAGTAGTATAGTTGGGAGCGGGAGTCATTCCTACAATGAGCAGTTCTTC. As protein: CASSIVGSGSHSYNEQFF.

The chain has TRBV5-6 and TRBJ2-2; TRBD1 matches 9 bases. The junction had 2 bases not matched to a gene; V was cut back by 1 base and J by 7 bases. There are 14 residues in the CDR3. Germline-derived CDR1 and CDR2 are SGHDT and YYEEEE. In DNA form, the CDR3 reads TGTGCCAGCAGCTTGACAGGGGGCATCGGGGAGCTGTTTTTT. Translation gives CASSLTGGIGELFF.

This chain joins TRBV19 and TRBJ1-4; no firm D call. The CDR3 has 13 residues. The germline gives CDR1 LNHDA, CDR2 SQIVND (reference sequence). The V end was cut by 4 bases, the J end by 6 bases, with 9 bases between. The CDR3: CASSTGLYEKLFF. In nucleotides, the CDR3 is TGTGCCAGTAGTACCGGGTTGTATGAAAAACTGTTTTTT.

The chain recombines TRBV7-2 with TRBJ2-7; D unclear. The CDR3 totals 15 residues. V was pared by 2 bases and J by 0 bases, with 11 bases between. Germline lookup yields CDR1 SGHTA and CDR2 FQGNSA. CDR3 sequence reads: CASSLNAAPSYEQYF. The CDR3 region has the DNA TGTGCCAGCAGCTTAAATGCGGCTCCCTCCTACGAGCAGTACTTC.

This clone was detected once. The DNA of the CDR3 is TGCGCCAGCAGCCAAGTTGCAGCCAACTACTACGAGCAGTACTTC. This translates into CASSQVAANYYEQYF. V usage is TRBV4-1 and J usage is TRBJ2-7; D unresolved. Germline CDR1 reads MGHRA; CDR2 reads YSYEKL. Trimming took off 1 base at V and 3 bases at J, with 13 bases between the two ends. The CDR3 has 15 residues.

This sequence joins TRBV7-2 and TRBJ2-3, with D possibly called TRBD1 or TRBD2 (5 bases each). This CDR3 comprises 15 residues. The V end lost 3 bases, the J end lost 6 bases, and 16 bases lay between the germline ends. Germline V gives CDR1 SGHTA, CDR2 FQGNSA. CDR3 sequence: CASSFDGGAGDTQYF. CDR3 bases: TGTGCCAGCAGCTTTGATGGGGGAGCAGGCGATACGCAGTATTTT.

The rearrangement uses TRBV7-2 and TRBJ2-7; the D is unclear. Germline CDR1 and CDR2: SGHTA and FQGNSA. V was shortened by 3 bases and J by 2 bases, with 8 bases between the two germline ends. This CDR3 has 13 residues. DNA of the CDR3: TGTGCCAGCAGCTTTGCCCAAACCTACGAGCAGTACTTC. It specifies CASSFAQTYEQYF. Supplemented by reference TRBV7-2 and TRBJ2-7, the full variable domain reads GAGVSQSPSNKVTEKGKDVELRCDPISGHTALYWYRQSLGQGLEFLIYFQGNSAPDKSGLPSDRFSAERTGGSVSTLTIQRTQQEDSAVYLCASSFAQTYEQYFGPGTRLTVT.

This chain links TRBV5-6 with TRBJ2-2, with a weak D call TRBD1 (6 bases). Per germline, CDR1 SGHDT and CDR2 YYEEEE. The CDR3 extends over 17 amino acids. Deletions cut 0 bases from V and 1 base from J, with 13 bases between. The CDR3: CASSLAGVRGNTGELFF. CDR3 coding DNA: TGTGCCAGCAGCTTGGCCGGAGTCAGGGGGAACACCGGGGAGCTGTTTTTT.

The chain joins TRBV29-1 to TRBJ2-2, with D uncertain. The V gene lost 1 base and the J gene lost 5 bases, with 8 bases spanning the gap. This CDR3 region has 13 residues. CDR1 is SQVTM, CDR2 ANQGSEA, per germline. CDR3 coding DNA: TGCAGCGTTGAAGGACTGAGTACCGGGGAGCTGTTTTTT. As protein: CSVEGLSTGELFF.

The chain is built from TRBV7-3 and TRBJ2-4; possible D gene TRBD2, 5 bases. Germline V gives CDR1 SGHTA, CDR2 FQGTGA. The CDR3 consists of 14 residues. With 2 bases removed from V and 5 bases from J, the gap between germline ends came to 10 bases. CDR3 sequence (DNA): TGTGCCAGCAGCTTAGGCCTAGCAGAAAACATTCAGTACTTC. The encoded protein is CASSLGLAENIQYF.

In this sample, this clone turned up a few times. V is TRBV10-1 and J is TRBJ2-7; 11 bases align to TRBD2. Germline CDR1 and CDR2: WNHNN and SYGVQD (reference sequence). The trim removed 4 bases at V and 5 bases at J, leaving 4 bases unmatched. The CDR3 is made up of 14 amino acids. The CDR3 DNA reads as TGCGCCAGCAGTGTTAGCGGGAGGGACGACGAGCAGTACTTC. This codes for CASSVSGRDDEQYF.

The chain employs TRBV6-5 and TRBJ2-7; TRBD2 matches at 10 bases. From germline, CDR1 is MNHEY and CDR2 SVGAGI. The CDR3 runs to 14 residues. Losses at the gene ends were 0 bases for V and 7 bases for J; bases not matched to a gene: 3. The CDR3 DNA reads TGTGCCAGCAGTTACTCGGGACTAGCGCGAGAGCAGTACTTC. Translation gives CASSYSGLAREQYF.

In nucleotides, the CDR3 is TGTGCCAGCAGTTTCAGCTCCTACGAGCAGTACTTC. It is translated as CASSFSSYEQYF. The chain employs TRBV28 and TRBJ2-5, with unresolved D. Near its end, the DNA agrees better with TRBJ2-7, so the J call may be wrong. This CDR3 spans 12 amino acids. Germline assignment: CDR1 MDHEN and CDR2 SYDVKM.

V and J are TRBV29-1 and TRBJ2-7, with a weak D call TRBD2 (7 bases). Germline V gene lookup returns CDR1 SQVTM and CDR2 ANQGSEA. Trimming removed 3 bases from V and 12 bases from J, with 15 bases in between. CDR3 length equals 11 residues. CDR3 region: CSVDGGARRYF. In nucleotides, the CDR3 is TGCAGCGTTGATGGGGGGGCCCGTCGGTACTTC.

In regard to this clone: Other DNA sequences in this specimen translate into the identical CDR3. V usage is TRBV12-5 and J usage is TRBJ2-7; possibly TRBD1 for D (7 bases). Trimming took 7 bases from V and 1 from J, leaving 23 bases between them. CDR3 length equals 17 residues. Per the germline V gene, CDR1 is LGHNT and CDR2 is FRNRAP. The chain's CDR3 is CASAPGAPDRRSYEQYF. CDR3 coding DNA: TGTGCTAGTGCTCCGGGGGCCCCGGACAGGAGATCCTACGAGCAGTACTTC.